Below, 13 T cell receptor beta chains from the same sample are listed, as sequenced in a study of blood T cell repertoires in COVID-19. Assay used: immunoSEQ multiplex PCR; TCRdb lists only in-frame clones, some missing. The sample comprises roughly 450,000 clones, less than 95% of which are singletons, and under 0.7% rests with the top ten. The material sequenced was PBMCs or T cells enriched from blood (not recorded which). Receptors were obtained from a man between 18 and 29 years old who had recovered from COVID-19.

CDR3 nucleotides: TGTGCCAGCAGTGAAGGACGGGGGAACTATGGCTACACCTTC. Residues: CASSEGRGNYGYTF. The chain combines TRBV2 with TRBJ1-2; the D gene is possibly TRBD1 (5 bases). Germline CDR1 is SNHLY and CDR2 is FYNNEI. This CDR3 comprises 14 residues. V was pared by 1 base and J by 2 bases, with 8 bases between. The complete variable domain, with remaining parts taken from reference TRBV2 and TRBJ1-2, reads EPEVTQTPSHQVTQMGQEVILRCVPISNHLYFYWYRQILGQKVEFLVSFYNNEISEKSEIFDDQFSVERPDGSNFTLKIRSTKLEDSAMYFCASSEGRGNYGYTFGSGTRLTVV.

The genes are TRBV28 and TRBJ1-5; the match to TRBD1 covers 7 bases. Unmatched junction bases numbered 12, after V lost 5 bases and J lost 5 bases. The V gene's germline CDR1 is MDHEN and CDR2 SYDVKM. The CDR3 totals 16 residues. CDR3 coding DNA: TGTGCCAGCAGTCCCCCGACAGGGACGGGTTATCAGCCCCAGCATTTT. This codes for CASSPPTGTGYQPQHF.

V usage is TRBV14 and J usage is TRBJ1-1; D uncertain. The CDR3 is made up of 13 amino acids. Trimming cost V 4 bases and J 4 bases, with 10 bases left between them. CDR1 SGHDN and CDR2 FVKESK come from the germline V gene. This CDR3 reads CASSRFGPTEAFF. CDR3 coding DNA: TGTGCCAGCAGCCGGTTTGGGCCCACTGAAGCTTTCTTT.

CDR3 nucleotides: TGTGCCAGCAGTCTAGAGGCCGATACGCAGTATTTT. Its translation: CASSLEADTQYF. The chain couples TRBV2 to TRBJ2-3; D is unclear. Trimming removed 5 bases from V and 6 bases from J, with 9 bases in between. CDR3 size: 12 residues. CDR1 and CDR2 (germline): SNHLY, FYNNEI. Using reference TRBV2 and TRBJ2-3 for the parts outside the CDR3, the full variable domain is EPEVTQTPSHQVTQMGQEVILRCVPISNHLYFYWYRQILGQKVEFLVSFYNNEISEKSEIFDDQFSVERPDGSNFTLKIRSTKLEDSAMYFCASSLEADTQYFGPGTRLTVL.

V is TRBV18 and J is TRBJ2-3; 10 positions match TRBD2. J was trimmed by 0 bases and V by 3 bases; bases with no gene match: 3. Germline V gene lookup returns CDR1 KGHSH and CDR2 LQKENI. CDR3 length: 16 residues. As DNA, the CDR3 is TGTGCCAGCTCACCTCTTAGCGGGGGGAGCACAGATACGCAGTATTTT. This translates into CASSPLSGGSTDTQYF.

This clone was found once. This chain joins TRBV9 and TRBJ1-2; D not resolved. Germline V lookup: CDR1 SGDLS, CDR2 YYNGEE. V lost 2 bases and J lost 5, with 10 bases in between. This CDR3 has 13 residues. CDR3 in amino acids: CASSVGEGYGYTF. In DNA, the CDR3 is TGTGCCAGCAGCGTCGGGGAAGGGTATGGCTACACCTTC.

The chain has TRBV9 and TRBJ1-6; D unclear. The CDR3 totals 14 residues. Germline CDR1 is SGDLS and CDR2 is YYNGEE. V was trimmed by 4 bases and J by 7 bases, leaving 12 bases between them. The CDR3 sequence is CASSLRLGNSPLHF. The CDR3 DNA reads as TGTGCCAGCAGCCTCAGACTCGGCAATTCACCCCTCCACTTT.

This chain connects TRBV10-3 to TRBJ2-1; the match to TRBD2 covers 9 bases. CDR3 length: 16 residues. Germline CDR1 reads ENHRY; CDR2 reads SYGVKD. V lost 0 bases to trimming and J lost 3 bases; unmatched junction nucleotides: 3. CDR3 DNA sequence: TGTGCCATCAGTGAGTCGCGGGAGGGGCGCTACAATGAGCAGTTCTTC. It translates to CAISESREGRYNEQFF.

The V gene is TRBV19, the J gene TRBJ2-1; 9 nucleotides align to TRBD1. The trim removed 5 bases at V and 3 bases at J, leaving 2 bases unmatched. The CDR3 is made up of 14 amino acids. In germline, CDR1 is LNHDA, CDR2 SQIVND (reference sequence). CDR3 sequence reads: CASSWGQGYNEQFF. CDR3 in DNA: TGTGCCAGTAGTTGGGGACAGGGCTACAATGAGCAGTTCTTC.

This chain links TRBV2 with TRBJ1-5, with D hard to call. CDR1 and CDR2 from the germline V gene are SNHLY and FYNNEI. This CDR3 has 14 amino acids. V lost 8 bases and J lost 5, with 16 bases in between. The CDR3 spells CASRWADNDQPQHF. CDR3 DNA sequence: TGTGCCAGCCGCTGGGCAGACAATGATCAGCCCCAGCATTTT.

The chain recombines TRBV6-5 with TRBJ2-7; 11 bases fit TRBD2. The trim removed 5 bases at V and 3 bases at J, leaving 6 bases unmatched. CDR1 is MNHEY and CDR2 is SVGAGI in the germline V gene. The CDR3 consists of 15 residues. CDR3 residues: CASSMAGTSGYEQYF. The CDR3, as DNA: TGTGCCAGCAGTATGGCCGGGACTAGCGGCTACGAGCAGTACTTC.

The V gene is TRBV5-6, the J gene TRBJ1-1, with D possibly being TRBD1 (5 bases). The CDR3 spans 14 residues. Trimming stripped 0 bases from V and 3 bases from J, with 9 bases between. CDR1 is SGHDT and CDR2 is YYEEEE in the germline V gene. CDR3 in amino acids: CASSLAAGDTEAFF. The CDR3 DNA reads TGTGCCAGCAGCTTGGCAGCGGGGGACACTGAAGCTTTCTTT.

V gene TRBV5-1 combines with J gene TRBJ2-3, with 11 positions matching TRBD2. The germline gives CDR1 SGHRS, CDR2 YFSETQ. The CDR3 consists of 15 residues. Losses at the gene ends were 1 base for V and 5 bases for J; bases not matched to a gene: 3. Here the CDR3 reads CASSLYGTSGDTQYF. The CDR3 DNA follows: TGCGCCAGCAGCTTGTACGGGACTAGCGGAGATACGCAGTATTTT.